Listed below are T cell receptor beta chains from one sample, sequenced in a study of shared clonotypes between healthy human individuals. The method was immunoSEQ multiplex PCR; TCRdb's version includes in-frame clones alone and lacks a portion of them. The table includes over a million clones, roughly 74% detected once. The sample consisted of memory CD4+ T cells from PBMCs. These receptor sequences come from a man younger than 35 in good health. Some clones in this sample may be carry-over from other donors' samples. The CDR3 runs from the conserved cysteine through the conserved F or W. D genes are given only for firm matches. Clone size is not always given. Where it is, it says once, few, many or a class for expanded clones.

d_call,v_call,j_call,clone_size,cdr3_aa,cdr3_nt
NA,TRBV14,TRBJ1-1,NA,CASSRDTNTEAFF,TGTGCCAGCAGCCGGGACACGAACACTGAAGCTTTCTTT
TRBD2,TRBV6-1,TRBJ2-4,NA,CASSERGEGVAKNIQYF,TGTGCCAGCAGTGAGAGAGGGGAGGGAGTAGCCAAAAACATTCAGTACTTC
NA,TRBV30,TRBJ2-4,NA,CAWALGPTRNIQYF,TGTGCCTGGGCTCTGGGACCCACGCGGAACATTCAGTACTTC
NA,TRBV7-9,TRBJ1-1,NA,CASSQSAGNHPYF,TGTGCCAGCAGCCAATCCGCAGGGAACCATCCTTACTTT
TRBD2,TRBV7-8,TRBJ2-3,NA,CASSLGRREVTDTQYF,TGTGCCAGCAGCTTAGGTAGGCGGGAGGTCACAGATACGCAGTATTTT
TRBD1,TRBV28,TRBJ1-3,NA,CASSLNTGGKNTIYF,TGTGCCAGCAGTTTGAATACAGGGGGCAAGAACACCATATATTTT
TRBD1,TRBV19,TRBJ1-5,NA,CASTLTGGSNQPQHF,TGTGCCAGTACCCTAACAGGGGGGAGCAATCAGCCCCAGCATTTT
TRBD2,TRBV6-1,TRBJ2-7,NA,CASTPLSGRLYEQYF,TGTGCCAGCACCCCCCTTAGCGGGAGGTTGTACGAGCAGTACTTC
NA,TRBV5-1,TRBJ2-7,NA,CASSFQTGHLYEQYF,TGCGCCAGCAGCTTTCAAACGGGTCACCTCTACGAGCAGTACTTC
NA,TRBV28,TRBJ1-4,NA,CASSFDGNEKLFF,TGTGCCAGCAGTTTCGACGGGAATGAAAAACTGTTTTTT
NA,TRBV6-6,TRBJ1-5,NA,CASSYSRRGGNQPQHF,TGTGCCAGCAGTTACTCGAGGCGGGGTGGGAATCAGCCCCAGCATTTT
TRBD1,TRBV7-8,TRBJ2-5,NA,CASSLARVGTGRETQYF,TGTGCCAGCAGCTTAGCGCGGGTTGGGACAGGGAGAGAGACCCAGTACTTC
TRBD2,TRBV5-1,TRBJ2-7,NA,CASSFLAGEYEQYF,TGCGCCAGCAGCTTCCTAGCGGGAGAATACGAGCAGTACTTC
NA,TRBV11-1,TRBJ2-1,NA,CASREGGGYNEQFF,TGTGCCAGCAGGGAAGGCGGCGGATACAATGAGCAGTTCTTC
NA,TRBV28,TRBJ2-1,NA,CASRGQGTFNNEQFF,TGTGCCAGCAGGGGGCAGGGGACGTTCAACAATGAGCAGTTCTTC
TRBD2,TRBV18,TRBJ2-7,once,CASSRREGEQYF,TGTGCCAGCTCACGGAGGGAGGGCGAGCAGTACTTC
NA,TRBV7-3,TRBJ2-5,NA,CASSLSGQPGETQYF,TGTGCCAGCAGCTTATCCGGCCAACCGGGGGAGACCCAGTACTTC
NA,TRBV4-1,TRBJ2-1,NA,CASSSLVEQFF,TGCGCCAGCAGCTCACTTGTTGAGCAGTTCTTC
NA,TRBV2,TRBJ2-5,NA,CASSEATGSQETQYF,TGTGCCAGCAGTGAAGCGACAGGATCTCAGGAGACCCAGTACTTC
NA,TRBV15,TRBJ1-2,NA,CATSRDTRGEYNYGYTF,TGTGCCACCAGCAGAGATACTAGGGGGGAATATAACTATGGCTACACCTTC
TRBD1,TRBV19,TRBJ2-5,few,CASSTGQGAQETQYF,TGTGCCAGTAGTACGGGACAGGGGGCCCAAGAGACCCAGTACTTC
TRBD1,TRBV18,TRBJ2-7,NA,CASSLGTVSYEQYF,TGTGCCAGCTCACTCGGGACAGTCTCCTACGAGCAGTACTTC
TRBD1,TRBV5-1,TRBJ1-1,NA,CASSQGQGAAPNTEAFF,TGCGCCAGCAGCCAAGGACAGGGGGCGGCCCCGAACACTGAAGCTTTCTTT
NA,TRBV28,TRBJ2-7,NA,CASSRPVAYEQYF,TGTGCCAGCAGCCGCCCCGTAGCCTACGAGCAGTACTTC
NA,TRBV19,TRBJ1-5,once,CASSIERGLPQHF,TGTGCCAGTAGTATAGAAAGGGGCCTACCCCAGCATTTT
NA,TRBV5-1,TRBJ2-5,NA,CASSADGQETQYF,TGCGCCAGCAGCGCCGACGGGCAAGAGACCCAGTACTTC
NA,TRBV28,TRBJ1-5,NA,CASSHNDRNQPQHF,TGTGCCAGCAGTCATAACGACAGGAATCAGCCCCAGCATTTT
NA,TRBV7-2,TRBJ2-3,NA,CASSLAGITDTQYF,TGTGCCAGCAGCTTAGCCGGGATCACAGATACGCAGTATTTT
NA,TRBV7-2,TRBJ1-2,few,CASSLGAGYGYTF,TGTGCCAGCAGCTTAGGGGCAGGCTATGGCTACACCTTC
TRBD1,TRBV25-1,TRBJ2-7,NA,CASRRTGDPYEQYF,TGTGCCAGCAGAAGGACAGGGGACCCCTACGAGCAGTACTTC
NA,TRBV5-1,TRBJ1-5,once,CASSQGPEGNQPQHF,TGCGCCAGCAGCCAGGGGCCGGAAGGCAATCAGCCCCAGCATTTT
NA,TRBV7-9,TRBJ2-1,few,CASSADGVKGFF,TGTGCCAGCAGCGCCGACGGGGTAAAGGGGTTCTTC
TRBD1,TRBV27,TRBJ1-3,NA,CASSLGTVGNTIYF,TGTGCCAGCAGTTTAGGGACAGTGGGAAACACCATATATTTT
TRBD2,TRBV11-3,TRBJ2-1,NA,CASSFSAGGSNEQFF,TGTGCCAGCAGCTTCAGTGCGGGAGGGTCCAATGAGCAGTTCTTC
NA,TRBV5-1,TRBJ1-4,once,CASSLGRDEKLFF,TGCGCCAGCAGCTTAGGGAGGGATGAAAAACTGTTTTTT
NA,TRBV2,TRBJ2-5,NA,CASAQEVETQYF,TGTGCCAGCGCCCAGGAGGTGGAGACCCAGTACTTC
NA,TRBV28,TRBJ1-2,NA,CASTPGQNYGYTF,TGTGCCAGCACCCCGGGACAAAACTATGGCTACACCTTC
NA,TRBV29-1,TRBJ2-5,NA,CSVDQGMGQETQYF,TGCAGCGTTGATCAGGGAATGGGGCAAGAGACCCAGTACTTC
NA,TRBV10-3,TRBJ2-3,NA,CAISDPNGSPDTQYF,TGTGCCATCAGTGATCCAAATGGAAGTCCAGATACGCAGTATTTT